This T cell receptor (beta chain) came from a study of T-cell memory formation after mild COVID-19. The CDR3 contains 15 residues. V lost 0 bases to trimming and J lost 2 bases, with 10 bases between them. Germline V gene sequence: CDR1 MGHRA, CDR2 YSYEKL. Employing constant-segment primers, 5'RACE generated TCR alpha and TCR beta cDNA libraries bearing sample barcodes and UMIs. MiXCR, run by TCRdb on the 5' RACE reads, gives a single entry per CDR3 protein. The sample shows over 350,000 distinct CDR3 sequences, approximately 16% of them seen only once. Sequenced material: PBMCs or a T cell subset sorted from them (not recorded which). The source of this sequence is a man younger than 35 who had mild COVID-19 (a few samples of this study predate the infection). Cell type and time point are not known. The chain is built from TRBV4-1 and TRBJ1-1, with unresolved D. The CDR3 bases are TGCGCCAGCAGCCAAGATAACTGGATCAACACTGAAGCTTTCTTT. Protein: CASSQDNWINTEAFF.